Listed here are 31 T cell receptor beta chains from one sample, sequenced in a study of spatial heterogeneity in lung cancer. TCRdb re-called the 5' RACE reads through MiXCR, storing one row per CDR3 protein. The repertoire holds tens of thousands of distinct CDR3 sequences, with 5.2% as singletons. Sample time point: sample taken at primary tumor resection. The study sequenced unsorted whole RNA from tumor, nontumor lung or frozen PBMC. The sequencing used PBMCs, collected at surgery. The origin of the receptors is a female donor with early-stage non-small cell lung cancer.

This clonotype turned up a few times. The chain has TRBV20-1 and TRBJ2-3, with 8 bases identical to TRBD2. The CDR3 has 14 amino acids. V gave up 6 bases and J gave up 4 bases; unmatched junction bases: 9. Germline V gene data show CDR1 as DFQATT and CDR2 as SNEGSKA (reference sequence). CDR3 coding DNA: TGCAGTGCCCGAGAGCCAGCGGGAGCAGATACGCAGTATTTT. It yields the protein CSAREPAGADTQYF.

This clonotype was seen ten or more times. The chain has TRBV30 and TRBJ2-7; a weak D match, TRBD1 (5 bases). The V end was cut by 2 bases, the J end by 4 bases, with 9 bases between. CDR1 and CDR2 (germline): GTSNPN, SVGIG (reference sequence). The CDR3 sequence is 12 residues long. This chain's CDR3 is CAWSLQGYEQYF. CDR3 bases: TGTGCCTGGAGTCTCCAGGGATACGAGCAGTACTTC.

In its sample, this clonotype was seen many times. The chain employs TRBV20-1 and TRBJ2-7; perhaps TRBD2 as D (6 bases). V lost 6 bases to trimming and J lost 3 bases, with 18 bases between them. There are 14 residues in the CDR3. CDR1 is DFQATT and CDR2 is SNEGSKA in the germline V gene (reference sequence). The CDR3 sequence: CSANDGTARYEQYF. DNA for the CDR3: TGCAGTGCGAACGACGGGACTGCGCGCTACGAGCAGTACTTC.

J is TRBJ2-7 and V is TRBV20-1; D is tentatively TRBD1 or TRBD2 (5 bases each). Germline V gene sequence: CDR1 DFQATT, CDR2 SNEGSKA (reference sequence). Between the trimmed V and J ends, which lost 6 bases and 5 bases, there was a span of 20 bases. CDR3 size: 14 residues. Here the CDR3 reads CSALKPGRLDEQYF. The CDR3 DNA reads TGCAGTGCCCTCAAGCCGGGACGGTTAGACGAGCAGTACTTC.

In this sample, this clonotype turned up many times. This chain connects TRBV7-6 to TRBJ1-2, with D possibly matching TRBD1 (6 bases). Germline lookup yields CDR1 SGHVS and CDR2 FNYEAQ. The V end lost 3 bases, the J end lost 4 bases, and 9 bases lay between the germline ends. CDR3 length equals 13 residues. CDR3 nucleotide sequence: TGTGCCAGCAGCTTTAACAGGGCCTATGGCTACACCTTC. Its translation is CASSFNRAYGYTF.

This clonotype was seen ten or more times. V usage is TRBV11-1 and J usage is TRBJ2-5; D unclear. The length of the CDR3 is 17 residues. The germline V and J ends were trimmed by 5 bases and 1 base, with 20 bases remaining between them. CDR1 and CDR2 from the germline V gene are SGHAT and FQDESV (reference sequence). CDR3: CASSPTRSRYSQETQYF. The CDR3 DNA reads as TGTGCCAGCAGCCCCACACGATCCAGGTATTCCCAAGAGACCCAGTACTTC.

This clonotype was recorded many times. This sequence joins TRBV7-2 and TRBJ1-5, with a possible D match to TRBD1 (6 bases). This CDR3 contains 16 residues. Germline lookup yields CDR1 SGHTA and CDR2 FQGNSA. Trimming removed 1 base from V and 4 bases from J, with 14 bases in between. CDR3 nucleotides: TGTGCCAGCAGCTTAGGAGGCGACAGGAGGAATCAGCCCCAGCATTTT. This translates into CASSLGGDRRNQPQHF.

This clonotype occurred many times. One junction end does not reproduce the germline sequence, and a read error may be involved. This chain joins TRBV7-8 and TRBJ2-3, with D possibly called TRBD1 or TRBD2 (6 bases each). The CDR3 sequence is 16 residues long. Germline V gives CDR1 SGHVS, CDR2 FQNEAQ. CDR3 loop: CASSLARWGATDTQYF. CDR3 DNA sequence: TGTGCCAGCAGCCTAGCTCGGTGGGGGGCGACAGATACGCAGTATTTT.

This clonotype was detected ten times or more. The CDR3 bases are TGTGCCAGCAGCTTACAGGGCGGCATTCAGTACTTC. Protein sequence: CASSLQGGIQYF. The V gene is TRBV7-2, the J gene TRBJ2-4, with D perhaps TRBD1 (5 bases). The CDR3 totals 12 residues. V shed 2 bases and J shed 9 bases, with 8 bases lying between them. The germline CDR1 and CDR2 sequences are SGHTA and FQGNSA. Based on the CDR3 plus reference TRBV7-2 and TRBJ2-4, the full variable domain is GAGVSQSPSNKVTEKGKDVELRCDPISGHTALYWYRQSLGQGLEFLIYFQGNSAPDKSGLPSDRFSAERTGGSVSTLTIQRTQQEDSAVYLCASSLQGGIQYFGAGTRLSVL.

The chain uses TRBV28 and TRBJ2-7; 9 nucleotides line up with TRBD1. Germline CDR1 and CDR2: MDHEN and SYDVKM. The CDR3 loop spans 15 amino acids. Unmatched junction bases numbered 7, after V lost 5 bases and J lost 2 bases. This CDR3 reads CASSHGQGSTYEQYF. Written as DNA, the CDR3 is TGTGCCAGCAGTCATGGACAGGGGAGTACCTACGAGCAGTACTTC. The variable domain in full, completed from reference TRBV28 and TRBJ2-7, reads DVKVTQSSRYLVKRTGEKVFLECVQDMDHENMFWYRQDPGLGLRLIYFSYDVKMKEKGDIPEGYSVSREKKERFSLILESASTNQTSMYLCASSHGQGSTYEQYFGPGTRLTVT.

This clonotype was counted ten times or more. The rearrangement uses TRBV12-3 or TRBV12-4 and TRBJ2-1, with 14 bases aligning to TRBD2. This CDR3 contains 15 residues. V was pared by 5 bases and J by 10 bases, with 7 bases of the junction left unmatched. This CDR3 is CASSAGLAGAREQFF. The CDR3 bases are TGTGCCAGCAGTGCGGGACTAGCGGGAGCGAGAGAGCAGTTCTTC.

This clonotype was detected only a few times. The chain joins TRBV20-1 to TRBJ1-4; 10 bases are shared with TRBD1. This CDR3 contains 13 residues. In germline, CDR1 is DFQATT, CDR2 SNEGSKA (reference sequence). The J segment lost 7 bases and the V segment lost 5 bases, leaving 4 bases of the junction unmatched. The CDR3 protein is CSAPWTGGEKLFF. The CDR3 DNA reads as TGCAGTGCTCCCTGGACAGGGGGTGAAAAACTGTTTTTT.

This clonotype was seen at least ten times. The rearrangement uses TRBV6-5 and TRBJ1-6, with a weak D call TRBD1 (5 bases). Germline assignment: CDR1 MNHEY and CDR2 SVGAGI. The CDR3 length is 13 residues. V shed 6 bases and J shed 7 bases, with 10 bases lying between them. The CDR3 sequence is CASRRDGNSPLHF. CDR3 in DNA: TGTGCCAGCAGAAGGGACGGGAATTCACCCCTCCACTTT.

This sequence joins TRBV27 and TRBJ2-7; 9 nucleotides align to TRBD2. This CDR3 is built from 14 residues. V lost 7 bases and J lost 5; bases outside the gene matches: 9. The germline gives CDR1 MNHEY, CDR2 SMNVEV (reference sequence). The CDR3 DNA follows: TGTGCCAGCAAAAAAATGCTAGCGGGAAACGAGCAGTACTTC. Encoded protein: CASKKMLAGNEQYF.

This clonotype was picked up many times. In nucleotides, the CDR3 is TGTGCCAGCAGGAGGGGGACAGGGGGTTACGAGCAGTACTTC. Its protein product is CASRRGTGGYEQYF. The V gene is TRBV12-3 or TRBV12-4, the J gene TRBJ2-7, with 11 bases matching TRBD1. The CDR3 sequence is 14 residues long. V lost 6 bases and J lost 4; bases outside the gene matches: 5.

Ten or more counts support this clonotype. The rearrangement joins TRBV10-3 to TRBJ2-7; D is unclear. Germline V CDR1 and CDR2: ENHRY, SYGVKD. This CDR3 has 15 residues. Trimming took off 3 bases at V and 2 bases at J, with 14 bases between the two ends. The DNA for the CDR3 is TGTGCCATCAGTGAAGGTCAGGTGCCCCCCTACGAGCAGTACTTC. Residues: CAISEGQVPPYEQYF.

This clonotype appeared many times. The V and J genes are TRBV7-9 and TRBJ1-2, with D unresolved. V lost 5 bases and J lost 4, with 8 bases in between. The CDR3 covers 12 residues. Germline V gene sequence: CDR1 SEHNR, CDR2 FQNEAQ (reference sequence). The CDR3 loop reads CASSLSSYGYTF. For the CDR3, the DNA is TGTGCCAGCAGCCTTAGCTCCTATGGCTACACCTTC.

V gene TRBV27 combines with J gene TRBJ2-5; D uncertain. V was shortened by 1 base and J by 0 bases, with 6 bases between the two germline ends. Germline-derived CDR1 and CDR2 are MNHEY and SMNVEV (reference sequence). The CDR3 contains 14 residues. The CDR3 coding sequence is TGTGCCAGCAGTTTATGGGCAGACCAAGAGACCCAGTACTTC. Translating it yields CASSLWADQETQYF.

This clonotype was detected many times. This rearrangement joins TRBV6-6 to TRBJ2-7; 8 bases are shared with TRBD2. Looked up from germline, CDR1 is MNHNY and CDR2 is SVGAGI (reference sequence). This CDR3 contains 16 residues. Germline trimming cut 0 bases from V and 7 bases from J; bases unmatched to any gene: 11. CDR3: CASSYSPSGWSGEQYF. Here the CDR3 DNA reads TGTGCCAGCAGTTACTCACCTAGCGGGTGGTCGGGGGAGCAGTACTTC.

This clonotype came up many times. The gene calls are TRBV27 and TRBJ1-2, with D tentatively TRBD1 (6 bases). Trimming pared 6 bases from V and 4 bases from J, leaving 18 bases between. The CDR3 contains 15 residues. From germline, CDR1 is MNHEY and CDR2 SMNVEV (reference sequence). In DNA form, the CDR3 reads TGTGCCAGCAGGAAAGGGGGAGGCTTTGGCTATGGCTACACCTTC. It specifies CASRKGGGFGYGYTF.

This clonotype was seen many times. The chain has TRBV7-6 and TRBJ2-1; D is unresolved. The germline gives CDR1 SGHVS, CDR2 FNYEAQ. The CDR3 covers 11 residues. Trimming shortened V by 4 bases and J by 8 bases, and 6 bases separated the two germline ends. The CDR3 is CASSSNHEQFF. The DNA of the CDR3 is TGTGCCAGCAGCTCTAACCATGAGCAGTTCTTC. Using reference TRBV7-6 and TRBJ2-1 for the parts outside the CDR3, the full variable domain is GAGVSQSPRYKVTKRGQDVALRCDPISGHVSLYWYRQALGQGPEFLTYFNYEAQQDKSGLPNDRFSAERPEGSISTLTIQRTEQRDSAMYRCASSSNHEQFFGPGTRLTVL.

This clonotype was observed at least ten times. This chain links TRBV20-1 with TRBJ2-3; D remains ambiguous. This CDR3 comprises 12 residues. Trimming removed 8 bases from V and 6 bases from J, with 15 bases in between. Germline loops: CDR1 DFQATT, CDR2 SNEGSKA (reference sequence). This CDR3 reads CSRAVDPDTQYF. The CDR3 DNA reads as TGCAGTCGCGCGGTGGACCCCGATACGCAGTATTTT.

This clonotype was observed many times. The rearrangement uses TRBV4-2 and TRBJ2-7; no clear D gene. This CDR3 has 16 amino acids. Trimming cost V 0 bases and J 2 bases, with 14 bases left between them. Looked up from germline, CDR1 is LGHNA and CDR2 is YNFKEQ. The CDR3 protein is CASSQEGVPGAYEQYF. For the CDR3, the DNA is TGTGCCAGCAGCCAAGAAGGAGTGCCGGGCGCCTACGAGCAGTACTTC.

This clonotype has a count of ten or more. This chain joins TRBV6-5 and TRBJ2-4, with D possibly TRBD1 on 6 matching bases. The V gene's germline CDR1 is MNHEY and CDR2 SVGAGI. Between the trimmed V and J ends, which lost 2 bases and 1 base, there was a span of 12 bases. This CDR3 contains 16 residues. The CDR3 loop is CASSYRAGQAKNIQYF. The CDR3 bases are TGTGCCAGCAGTTACCGGGCAGGACAGGCCAAAAACATTCAGTACTTC.

This clonotype was recorded at least ten times. The J gene is TRBJ2-2, the V gene TRBV6-5; D remains ambiguous. The CDR3 loop spans 16 amino acids. The V gene's germline CDR1 is MNHEY and CDR2 SVGAGI. Trimming took off 6 bases at V and 1 base at J, with 15 bases between the two ends. Here the CDR3 reads CASSSPAVRNTGELFF. The CDR3 DNA reads as TGTGCCAGCAGCTCCCCCGCAGTGCGGAACACCGGGGAGCTGTTTTTT.

This clonotype was seen repeatedly, ten times or more. This sequence joins TRBV7-9 and TRBJ2-7; D may be TRBD1 or TRBD2 (5 bases each). Trimming removed 7 bases at V and 2 bases at J, with 12 bases between. CDR3 length equals 13 residues. Germline CDR1 reads SEHNR; CDR2 reads FQNEAQ (reference sequence). The CDR3 sequence: CASKGELAYEQYF. The CDR3 DNA is TGTGCCAGCAAAGGGGAACTAGCCTACGAGCAGTACTTC.

This clonotype was observed at least ten times. The chain's CDR3 is CASSQDRTNYGYTF. CDR3 sequence (DNA): TGTGCCAGCTCGCAGGACAGGACCAACTATGGCTACACCTTC. This chain connects TRBV18 to TRBJ1-2, with 7 bases that match TRBD1. The CDR3 sequence is 14 residues long. Germline loops: CDR1 KGHSH, CDR2 LQKENI. Unmatched junction bases numbered 6, after V lost 6 bases and J lost 2 bases.

This clonotype was counted between two and nine times. Written as DNA, the CDR3 is TGTGCCATCAGAGAAACACTAGAAGCAGATACGCAGTATTTT. Protein sequence: CAIRETLEADTQYF. The chain carries TRBV10-3 and TRBJ2-3, with D maybe TRBD2 (5 bases). Germline V gene lookup returns CDR1 ENHRY and CDR2 SYGVKD. V gave up 6 bases and J gave up 4 bases, with 14 bases separating them. The CDR3 runs to 14 residues.

This clonotype was detected ten times or more. V is TRBV6-6 and J is TRBJ2-7; no clear D. Germline V CDR1 and CDR2: MNHNY, SVGAGI (reference sequence). The CDR3 loop spans 13 amino acids. V lost 2 bases and J 7 bases, leaving 12 bases between the germline ends. The CDR3 DNA sequence: TGTGCCAGCAGTTACAGTCAGGTGGGGGAGCAGTACTTC. Translated, it gives CASSYSQVGEQYF.

This clonotype was observed many times. The chain joins TRBV20-1 to TRBJ2-3; possibly TRBD1 or TRBD2 for D (5 bases each). With 5 bases removed from V and 0 bases from J, the gap between germline ends came to 9 bases. Germline CDR1 reads DFQATT; CDR2 reads SNEGSKA (reference sequence). The CDR3 sequence is 13 residues long. Here the CDR3 reads CSAWGRSTDTQYF. CDR3 sequence (DNA): TGCAGTGCTTGGGGACGTAGCACAGATACGCAGTATTTT.

This clonotype was counted many times. The V and J genes are TRBV20-1 and TRBJ2-7, with D perhaps TRBD1 (6 bases). CDR3 length: 13 amino acids. Looked up from germline, CDR1 is DFQATT and CDR2 is SNEGSKA (reference sequence). V lost 0 bases, J lost 5 bases, and 11 bases lay in between. The CDR3 spells CSARDLGANEQYF. For the CDR3, the DNA is TGCAGTGCTAGAGATCTGGGGGCTAACGAGCAGTACTTC.